This T cell receptor beta chain was found in a study of CD8 T cells in ankylosing spondylitis. V lost 2 bases, J lost 10 bases, and 17 bases lay in between. The CDR3 spans 14 residues. Germline V gene sequence: CDR1 SQVTM, CDR2 ANQGSEA. Findings and limits, study-wide: A TCR beta motif made of about 8 highly homologous variants seemed typical of ankylosing spondylitis blood.

There are a few counts of this clonotype. Its antigen is unknown. One entry per CDR3 protein results from TCRdb running MiXCR on the 5' RACE reads. The sample lists fewer than 500,000 distinct CDR3 sequences, approximately 20% occurring once. The chain carries TRBV29-1 and TRBJ1-4; unclear D gene. The sequence was obtained from a male donor with ankylosing spondylitis. The source material was blood, either unsorted or a sorted T cell fraction (not recorded which). The CDR3 is CSVESGQRSGKLFF. The CDR3, as DNA: TGCAGCGTTGAATCGGGCCAACGGTCCGGAAAACTGTTTTTT.